Presented here are 10 T cell receptor beta chains from one specimen sequenced in a study of blood T cell repertoires in COVID-19. The method was immunoSEQ multiplex PCR; TCRdb's version includes in-frame clones alone and lacks a portion of them. Of tens of thousands of clones in the sample, approximately 86% were seen once. Sequenced sample: peripheral blood. These receptors were collected from a man in his fifties or sixties with acute or convalescent COVID-19.

DNA for the CDR3: TGTGCCAGCAGTATACTAGCGGGTAGCTCCTACGAGCAGTACTTC. This translates into CASSILAGSSYEQYF. The chain employs TRBV6-5 and TRBJ2-7, with 9 bases that match TRBD2. CDR3 size: 15 residues. The germline CDR1 and CDR2 sequences are MNHEY and SVGAGI. The V and J ends lost 5 bases and 0 bases, in that order; junction bases with no gene match: 5.

V gene TRBV6-4 combines with J gene TRBJ2-3, with 10 bases aligning to TRBD1. CDR3 length: 16 residues. The junction had 10 bases not matched to a gene; V was cut back by 6 bases and J by 4 bases. In germline, CDR1 is MRHNA, CDR2 SNTAGT. CDR3 sequence (DNA): TGTGCCAGCAGCCCCGGGACAGGGGTAGGTGCAGATACGCAGTATTTT. Translated, it gives CASSPGTGVGADTQYF.

This clone was counted a single time. The V and J genes are TRBV7-9 and TRBJ2-3; D unresolved. This CDR3 has 13 residues. Germline V gene data show CDR1 as SEHNR and CDR2 as FQNEAQ (reference sequence). Trimming pared 1 base from V and 5 bases from J, leaving 7 bases between. The CDR3 region has the DNA TGTGCCAGCAGCTTAGGTAGTTTAGATACGCAGTATTTT. Encoded protein: CASSLGSLDTQYF.

The chain recombines TRBV5-1 with TRBJ1-2; the D gene is possibly TRBD1 (5 bases). The CDR3 contains 15 residues. The V gene lost 0 bases and the J gene lost 4 bases, with 13 bases spanning the gap. The germline gives CDR1 SGHRS, CDR2 YFSETQ. CDR3 sequence reads: CASSLVPGLAYGYTF. CDR3 coding DNA: TGCGCCAGCAGCTTGGTACCAGGGTTGGCCTATGGCTACACCTTC.

The chain joins TRBV11-2 to TRBJ1-3; tentative D call: TRBD1 (5 bases). CDR1 is SGHAT and CDR2 is FQNNGV in the germline V gene. The CDR3 totals 15 residues. The V end lost 5 bases, the J end lost 1 base, and 12 bases lay between the germline ends. This CDR3 reads CASSGVRGSGNTIYF. The DNA for the CDR3 is TGTGCCAGCAGCGGGGTCCGGGGGTCTGGAAACACCATATATTTT.

The genes are TRBV9 and TRBJ1-2; D not certain. Germline CDR1 reads SGDLS; CDR2 reads YYNGEE. V lost 0 bases and J lost 4, with 13 bases in between. The CDR3 has 15 residues. The CDR3 bases are TGTGCCAGCAGCGTAGATGCCGGAGAGAGCTATGGCTACACCTTC. Amino acids: CASSVDAGESYGYTF.

Written as DNA, the CDR3 is TGTGCCAGTAGGGGGACTAGCAGCGCCTACGAGCAGTACTTC. As protein: CASRGTSSAYEQYF. The rearrangement joins TRBV19 to TRBJ2-7, with TRBD2 matching over 9 bases. V lost 6 bases to trimming and J lost 2 bases; unmatched junction nucleotides: 5. This CDR3 has 14 residues. Looked up from germline, CDR1 is LNHDA and CDR2 is SQIVND (reference sequence).

The V gene is TRBV18, the J gene TRBJ1-3, with D perhaps matching TRBD1 (6 bases). CDR1 is KGHSH, CDR2 LQKENI, per germline. The CDR3 extends over 18 amino acids. Trimming took 3 bases from V and 0 from J, leaving 18 bases between them. The CDR3 DNA is TGTGCCAGCTCACCTTTCTCTTCAACAGGGATCTCTGGAAACACCATATATTTT. Amino acid sequence: CASSPFSSTGISGNTIYF. The complete variable domain, with remaining parts taken from reference TRBV18 and TRBJ1-3, reads NAGVMQNPRHLVRRRGQEARLRCSPMKGHSHVYWYRQLPEEGLKFMVYLQKENIIDESGMPKERFSAEFPKEGPSILRIQQVVRGDSAAYFCASSPFSSTGISGNTIYFGEGSWLTVV.

The CDR3 bases are TGTGCCAGCAGCCCCTTAGGGGTCTCTAACTATGGCTACACCTTC. It translates to CASSPLGVSNYGYTF. The rearrangement uses TRBV7-9 and TRBJ1-2; D possibly corresponds to TRBD1 (5 bases). Germline CDR1 is SEHNR and CDR2 is FQNEAQ (reference sequence). Trimming took 5 bases from V and 0 from J, leaving 13 bases between them. This CDR3 comprises 15 residues.

This sequence joins TRBV10-3 and TRBJ2-3; perhaps TRBD2 as D (6 bases). With 3 bases removed from V and 0 bases from J, the gap between germline ends came to 13 bases. The germline CDR1 and CDR2 sequences are ENHRY and SYGVKD. The CDR3 length is 16 residues. This chain's CDR3 is CAISDFGGKSTDTQYF. CDR3 nucleotides: TGTGCCATCAGTGACTTCGGCGGGAAGAGCACAGATACGCAGTATTTT.